The 21 T cell receptor beta chains presented below share a single source sample, sequenced in a study of blood T cells in healthy people across ages. Using a J-beta primer mix together with a sample-barcoded 5' primer, a second PCR was run for roughly 6 to 11 cycles. TCRdb processed the 5' RACE reads anew with MiXCR; each CDR3 protein has one entry. In the table there are 550,000 to 600,000 distinct CDR3 sequences, approximately 25% of which are singletons. Sample: blood. These receptors were taken from a woman between 65 and 79 years old in good health.

This clonotype appeared a few times. The chain combines TRBV7-2 with TRBJ1-1; 7 bases map to TRBD1. Germline CDR1 is SGHTA and CDR2 is FQGNSA. This CDR3 spans 14 amino acids. J was trimmed by 10 bases and V by 1 base; bases with no gene match: 9. CDR3 DNA sequence: TGTGCCAGCAGCTTAGGACAGGGCCTTCTAGGAGCTTTCTTT. Translated: CASSLGQGLLGAFF.

The rearrangement joins TRBV20-1 to TRBJ2-5; TRBD1 matches at 9 bases. The CDR3 loop spans 14 amino acids. CDR1 and CDR2 from the germline V gene are DFQATT and SNEGSKA (reference sequence). V was clipped by 6 bases and J by 5 bases; unmatched bases: 10. In nucleotides, the CDR3 is TGCAGTGCCCTACGACAGGGGGATTTGGAGACCCAGTACTTC. Protein: CSALRQGDLETQYF.

In its sample, this clonotype was seen once. V and J are TRBV12-3 or TRBV12-4 and TRBJ2-7, with a tentative D call TRBD1 (6 bases). This CDR3 region has 17 residues. V lost 7 bases and J 3 bases, leaving 25 bases between the germline ends. CDR3 region: CASTKGLRQGFIYEQYF. CDR3 DNA: TGTGCCAGCACCAAAGGTCTCAGGCAGGGGTTTATCTACGAGCAGTACTTC.

This clonotype was counted between two and nine times. The CDR3 DNA reads TGTGCCAGCAGTTATTGGAAGGGAGGTGAAGGGGCCCAGCATTTT. Protein sequence: CASSYWKGGEGAQHF. This chain links TRBV6-6 with TRBJ1-5; D perhaps matches TRBD1 (5 bases). V was cut by 3 bases and J by 11 bases, with 20 bases left in between. The CDR3 loop spans 15 amino acids. Germline CDR1 and CDR2: MNHNY and SVGAGI (reference sequence).

The gene calls are TRBV3-1 and TRBJ1-1, with a tentative D call TRBD1 (5 bases). The CDR3 extends over 14 amino acids. V was clipped by 4 bases and J by 0 bases, with 9 bases between them. Germline V CDR1 and CDR2: LGHDT, YNNKEL (reference sequence). The CDR3 is CASSRGIMNTEAFF. CDR3 sequence (DNA): TGTGCCAGCAGCCGGGGCATTATGAACACTGAAGCTTTCTTT.

This clonotype has a handful of counts. The genes are TRBV3-1 and TRBJ2-1, with D possibly matching TRBD1 (5 bases). Germline V gene lookup returns CDR1 LGHDT and CDR2 YNNKEL (reference sequence). The CDR3 consists of 15 residues. Trimming shortened V by 1 base and J by 2 bases, and 9 bases separated the two germline ends. Written as DNA, the CDR3 is TGTGCCAGCAGCCAAGGACAGAACCCCTACAATGAGCAGTTCTTC. Translating it yields CASSQGQNPYNEQFF.

This chain links TRBV18 with TRBJ1-4; TRBD1 is a possible D gene (5 bases). Germline V lookup: CDR1 KGHSH, CDR2 LQKENI. Deletions cut 3 bases from V and 4 bases from J, with 18 bases between. There are 17 residues in the CDR3. The CDR3 sequence: CASSPRTATVNNEKLFF. The CDR3 DNA sequence: TGTGCCAGCTCACCGCGCACCGCGACAGTAAATAATGAAAAACTGTTTTTT.

The chain is built from TRBV2 and TRBJ2-1; the D gene could be TRBD1 or TRBD2 (5 bases each). Per germline, CDR1 SNHLY and CDR2 FYNNEI. V was shortened by 2 bases and J by 16 bases, with 12 bases between the two germline ends. The CDR3 sequence is 11 residues long. The CDR3 nucleotides are TGTGCCAGCAGTGAAATGAGGGGTTTATTCTTC. Encoded protein: CASSEMRGLFF.

The genes are TRBV7-9 and TRBJ1-1; 9 nucleotides match TRBD1. The germline V gene encodes CDR1 SEHNR and CDR2 FQNEAQ (reference sequence). CDR3 length: 15 amino acids. Trimming took 5 bases from V and 7 from J; bases not matched to a gene: 11. The CDR3 sequence: CASSPQRDRVIEAFF. In DNA form, the CDR3 reads TGTGCCAGCAGCCCACAGAGGGACAGGGTGATTGAAGCTTTCTTT.

This clonotype was seen a handful of times. The rearrangement uses TRBV5-1 and TRBJ2-5, with TRBD1 matching 9 bases. V was clipped by 2 bases and J by 5 bases; unmatched bases: 7. CDR3 length equals 15 residues. Germline V gene lookup returns CDR1 SGHRS and CDR2 YFSETQ. In nucleotides, the CDR3 is TGCGCCAGCAGCTTCGGGACAGGGATAGTGGAGACCCAGTACTTC. Translated: CASSFGTGIVETQYF.

The chain combines TRBV5-1 with TRBJ2-7; 7 nucleotides match TRBD2. This CDR3 region has 14 residues. Germline CDR1 is SGHRS and CDR2 is YFSETQ. The V and J ends lost 4 bases and 2 bases, in that order; junction bases with no gene match: 6. CDR3 amino acids: CASSPGEGTYEQYF. For the CDR3, the DNA is TGCGCCAGCAGCCCGGGGGAGGGGACCTACGAGCAGTACTTC.

This clonotype was seen only a few times. The CDR3 coding sequence is TGTGCCAGCAGTTTAAGGACGGCCTATGGCTACACCTTC. This gives the protein CASSLRTAYGYTF. The chain links TRBV12-3 or TRBV12-4 to TRBJ1-2; no clear D gene. V lost 2 bases and J 4 bases, leaving 8 bases between the germline ends. The CDR3 is 13 residues long.

This clonotype was picked up a small number of times. The V call is TRBV7-2, the J call TRBJ2-5; no firm D call. The J call may be incorrect, as the DNA end agrees better with TRBJ2-1. The CDR3 contains 12 residues. Germline V CDR1 and CDR2: SGHTA, FQGNSA. This CDR3 reads CASSFQINEQFF. CDR3 in DNA: TGTGCCAGCAGCTTCCAAATCAATGAGCAGTTCTTC.

This clonotype showed up just a few times. The rearrangement links TRBV12-3 or TRBV12-4 to TRBJ2-5; D unclear. The CDR3 has 14 amino acids. The germline V and J ends were trimmed by 4 bases and 2 bases, with 11 bases remaining between them. The CDR3 DNA is TGTGCCAGCAGTTGGGCGAATCTGCAAGAGACCCAGTACTTC. Translated: CASSWANLQETQYF.

This clonotype was picked up a small number of times. This sequence joins TRBV7-9 and TRBJ1-2; D is ambiguous. V lost 6 bases, J lost 8 bases, and 13 bases lay in between. This CDR3 has 12 amino acids. Germline values: CDR1 SEHNR, CDR2 FQNEAQ (reference sequence). Written as DNA, the CDR3 is TGTGCCAGCAGGGAGGTGATGGAGGGCTACACCTTC. The encoded protein is CASREVMEGYTF.

The chain carries TRBV27 and TRBJ1-2; D gene ambiguous. The CDR3 is 13 amino acids. Trimming took off 2 bases at V and 4 bases at J, with 8 bases between the two ends. Per the germline V gene, CDR1 is MNHEY and CDR2 is SMNVEV (reference sequence). The CDR3 loop is CASSLGPSYGYTF. CDR3 bases: TGTGCCAGCAGTTTAGGACCCAGCTATGGCTACACCTTC.

There are a few counts of this clonotype. The chain recombines TRBV6-2 or TRBV6-3 with TRBJ2-5; D gene ambiguous. The CDR3 totals 15 residues. Germline CDR1 is MNHEY and CDR2 is SVGEGT. V gave up 7 bases and J gave up 4 bases, with 19 bases separating them. The CDR3 coding sequence is TGTGCCAGCACTACAGATCCCCGGCCTCGAGAGACCCAGTACTTC. This translates into CASTTDPRPRETQYF.

The chain uses TRBV7-9 and TRBJ2-1, with 11 nucleotides matching TRBD2. Germline V gene data show CDR1 as SEHNR and CDR2 as FQNEAQ (reference sequence). The CDR3 sequence is 14 residues long. Germline trimming cut 1 base from V and 15 bases from J; bases unmatched to any gene: 8. CDR3: CASSLELAGAGLFF. As DNA, the CDR3 is TGTGCCAGCAGCTTAGAACTAGCGGGGGCCGGGCTGTTCTTC.

CDR3 loop: CASSSQDITTEKLFF. In DNA, the CDR3 is TGTGCCAGCAGCTCTCAGGACATAACAACTGAAAAACTGTTTTTT. The chain employs TRBV5-8 and TRBJ1-4, with D perhaps TRBD1 (5 bases). This CDR3 is 15 amino acids long. Germline CDR1 reads SGHTS; CDR2 reads YDEGEE. V was trimmed by 3 bases and J by 7 bases, leaving 16 bases between them.

The chain has TRBV29-1 and TRBJ2-7; D is ambiguous. Per germline, CDR1 SQVTM and CDR2 ANQGSEA. The germline V and J ends were trimmed by 3 bases and 2 bases, with 5 bases remaining between them. The CDR3 loop spans 11 amino acids. The CDR3 here is CSVDVAYEQYF. For the CDR3, the DNA is TGCAGCGTTGATGTGGCCTACGAGCAGTACTTC.

The rearrangement joins TRBV29-1 to TRBJ2-5; D is possibly TRBD2 (6 bases). Near its end, the DNA agrees better with TRBJ2-7, so the J call may be wrong. CDR1 is SQVTM, CDR2 ANQGSEA, per germline. The CDR3 is 13 amino acids. The CDR3 spells CSAARELYGEQYF. As DNA, the CDR3 is TGCAGCGCCGCTCGGGAGCTCTATGGCGAGCAGTACTTC.